This record concerns one TCR beta chain sequence. Produced via immunoSEQ multiplex PCR; TCRdb's table is partial and in-frame only. The sample consists of 99,000 or so clones, 87% of them appearing once. The data were obtained in a study of blood T cell repertoires in COVID-19. Specimen: peripheral blood. This clonotype originated in a man aged 50 to 59 with acute or convalescent COVID-19.

The CDR3 sequence: CATGTSGPGDTQYF. The CDR3 nucleotides are TGTGCCACGGGGACTAGCGGACCGGGAGATACGCAGTATTTT. The V and J genes are TRBV24-1 and TRBJ2-3; TRBD2 agrees at 11 bases. The V gene's germline CDR1 is KGHDR and CDR2 SFDVKD. V shed 10 bases, J shed 5 bases, and the junction held 7 bases outside the gene matches. The CDR3 has 14 residues.